The present entry profiles one TCR beta chain with its context. An end of the junction does not agree with germline; a read error may underlie this. Authors' data handling: Nucleated cell number was recorded as an estimate derived from reference gene primer amplification. Clones were sequenced by immunoSEQ multiplex PCR, and TCRdb holds only the in-frame ones, with some missing. D and trimming come from the DNA, and the V and J calls and clone size come from that table. The data contain approximately 68,000 clones, approximately 80% of them singletons. The CDR3 length is 12 residues. The data are from a study of blood T cell repertoires in COVID-19. Study-wide background: Sample material is recorded as cDNA or gDNA derived from T cells, B-cell-depleted T cells, or PBMCs.

Sequencing input: peripheral blood. The rearrangement links TRBV12-3 or TRBV12-4 to TRBJ2-7; 7 bases map to TRBD1. The sequence was obtained from a woman aged 55-69 years with acute or convalescent COVID-19. The CDR3 bases are TGTGCCGGCAGTTTGGCAGGGGGCGAGCAGTACTTC. Translation gives CAGSLAGGEQYF.